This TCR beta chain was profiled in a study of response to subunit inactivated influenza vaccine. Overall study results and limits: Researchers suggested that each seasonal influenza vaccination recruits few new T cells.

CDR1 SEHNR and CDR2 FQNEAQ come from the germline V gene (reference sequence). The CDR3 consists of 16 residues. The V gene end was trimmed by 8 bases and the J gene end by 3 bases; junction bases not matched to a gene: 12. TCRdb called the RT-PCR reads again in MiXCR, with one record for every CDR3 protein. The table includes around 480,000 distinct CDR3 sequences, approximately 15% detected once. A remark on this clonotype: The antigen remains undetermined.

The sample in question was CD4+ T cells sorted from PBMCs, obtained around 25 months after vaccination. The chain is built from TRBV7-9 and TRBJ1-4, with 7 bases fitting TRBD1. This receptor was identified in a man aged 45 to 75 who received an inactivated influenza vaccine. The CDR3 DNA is TGTGCCAGCTCTAGGGGGCTCGGCAGAGCTAATGAAAAACTGTTTTTT. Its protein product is CASSRGLGRANEKLFF. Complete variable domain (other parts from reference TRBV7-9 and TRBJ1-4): DTGVSQNPRHKITKRGQNVTFRCDPISEHNRLYWYRQTLGQGPEFLTYFQNEAQLEKSRLLSDRFSAERPKGSFSTLEIQRTEQGDSAMYLCASSRGLGRANEKLFFGSGTQLSVL.